This is a list of T cell receptor beta chains from one sample in a study of CD8 T cells in Susac syndrome. TCRdb analysed the immunoSEQ multiplex PCR reads with MiXCR anew, one entry per CDR3 protein. The sample lists 120,000 to 150,000 distinct CDR3 sequences, 85% to 95% occurring once. Sequenced: CD4+ T cells from PBMCs. The source is a human donor with multiple sclerosis. Each CDR3 is given with its conserved first and last residue. The D gene is left open where the match is weak. Size tells how often a clone was seen (once, few, many) or the class of an expanded clone, and some rows leave it out.

j_gene | d_gene | v_gene | abundance | CDR3nt | CDR3aa
TRBJ1-1 | - | TRBV18 | - | TGTGCCAGCTCACCCGAGTCCCGCCAAGCTTTCTTT | CASSPESRQAFF
TRBJ2-5 | TRBD1 | TRBV27 | - | TGTGCCAGCAGTCCCGGGACAGTGCGGGAGACCCAGTACTTC | CASSPGTVRETQYF
TRBJ1-1 | TRBD1 | TRBV6-6 | - | TGTGCCAGCAGTTCACGACAGGGGGTCGGCACTGAAGCTTTCTTT | CASSSRQGVGTEAFF
TRBJ1-2 | - | TRBV5-1 | - | TGCGCCAGTCAAATATCGACGGTCAGTGGCTACACCTTC | CASQISTVSGYTF
TRBJ2-7 | TRBD1 | TRBV30 | once | TGTGCCTGGAGTGTACGGCGGACAGGGGGCTGGCTCGAGCAGTACTTC | CAWSVRRTGGWLEQYF
TRBJ2-7 | TRBD2 | TRBV3-1 | - | TGTGCCAGCAGCCAATCGCTAGCGGGGGCCCTTTCCTACGAGCAGTACTTC | CASSQSLAGALSYEQYF
TRBJ1-2 | - | TRBV3-1 | once | TGTGCCAGCAGCCAGGGGGCTGGGTCGGTCTATGGCTACACCTTC | CASSQGAGSVYGYTF
TRBJ2-3 | - | TRBV20-1 | - | TGCAGTGCTAGAGATCTCTGGGGGGGCTACGGCACAGATACGCAGTATTTT | CSARDLWGGYGTDTQYF
TRBJ2-1 | - | TRBV5-1 | - | TGCGCCAGCAGGGCTGGGGAAACCTACAATGAGCAGTTCTTC | CASRAGETYNEQFF
TRBJ2-3 | - | TRBV2 | - | TGTGCCAGCAGTTCCAATTGGAATACGCAGTATTTT | CASSSNWNTQYF
TRBJ1-2 | - | TRBV27 | - | TGTGCCAGCAGCGCGACAGGATATGGCTACACCTTC | CASSATGYGYTF
TRBJ1-5 | - | TRBV7-8 | - | TGTGCCAGCAGCTTATCCTCAGGGAGCAATCAGCCCCAGCATTTT | CASSLSSGSNQPQHF
TRBJ2-2 | TRBD2 | TRBV5-5 | once | TGTGCCAGCAGCTTGGCGACTAGCGGGAGCGCTACCGGGGAGCTGTTTTTT | CASSLATSGSATGELFF
TRBJ2-1 | TRBD2 | TRBV20-1 | - | TGCAGTGCTAGACGGACTAGCGGAGTATACAATGAGCAGTTCTTC | CSARRTSGVYNEQFF
TRBJ1-6 | TRBD1 | TRBV6-5 | - | TGTGCCAGCAGCCCGGACAGGGGTTATTCACCCCTCCACTTT | CASSPDRGYSPLHF
TRBJ1-5 | - | TRBV18 | - | TGTGCCAGCTCACCAAGCCCCAATCAGCCCCAGCATTTT | CASSPSPNQPQHF
TRBJ2-7 | - | TRBV28 | - | TGTGCCAGCAGTAGAGCCCAGCCTTCCTACGAGCAGTACTTC | CASSRAQPSYEQYF
TRBJ1-2 | TRBD1 | TRBV20-1 | - | TGCAGTGCCAAATTATGGGACAGGGTAGATGGCTACACCTTC | CSAKLWDRVDGYTF
TRBJ2-7 | TRBD1 | TRBV20-1 | - | TGCAGTGCCTCTTGGAAGGACAGGGGCTCCTACGAGCAGTACTTC | CSASWKDRGSYEQYF
TRBJ2-3 | - | TRBV29-1 | - | TGCAGCGTGGCCTATGTTAGCGGTATCACAGATACGCAGTATTTT | CSVAYVSGITDTQYF
TRBJ2-5 | TRBD2 | TRBV3-1 | once | TGTGCCAGCAGCCAAGATAGGGCGGGAGCGTCACAACAAGAGACCCAGTACTTC | CASSQDRAGASQQETQYF
TRBJ2-7 | - | TRBV5-1 | few | TGTGCCAGCAGCTTAGTCCCGGGCTCCTACGAGCAGTACTTC | CASSLVPGSYEQYF
TRBJ2-7 | - | TRBV3-1 | once | TGTGCCAGCAGCCAGATGCAGGGGCTTAGCTACGAGCAGTACTTC | CASSQMQGLSYEQYF
TRBJ2-7 | - | TRBV23-1 | - | TGCGCCAGCAGTCAAATAAGGTCCGAGACAGCCGTCTCCTACGAGCAGTACTTC | CASSQIRSETAVSYEQYF
TRBJ2-5 | TRBD1 | TRBV12-3/TRBV12-4 | - | TGTGCCAGCAGCCCACGGGGACAGGGTCAAGAGACCCAGTACTTC | CASSPRGQGQETQYF
TRBJ1-5 | TRBD1 | TRBV20-1 | - | TGCAGTGCTAGACAGAACAGGGGCGGGTTGAATCAGCCCCAGCATTTT | CSARQNRGGLNQPQHF
TRBJ2-6 | - | TRBV7-2 | - | TGTGCCAGCCTTGGGGGCGGTACCGGGGCCAACGTCCTGACTTTC | CASLGGGTGANVLTF
TRBJ1-4 | - | TRBV27 | - | TGTGCCACCCTACAGGGAGATGAAAAACTGTTTTTT | CATLQGDEKLFF
TRBJ2-7 | - | TRBV10-3 | - | TGTGCCATCAGTGAGACCTACGAGCAGTACTTC | CAISETYEQYF
TRBJ2-2 | - | TRBV20-1 | - | TGCAGTGCTCGCCGGGACCAAAGGGTCACCGGGGAGCTGTTTTTT | CSARRDQRVTGELFF
TRBJ1-2 | TRBD1 | TRBV29-1 | - | TGCAGCGCAACGGACAGGGCAAACTATGGCTACACCTTC | CSATDRANYGYTF
TRBJ2-7 | - | TRBV20-1 | - | TGCAGTGCCCGGGAACCGGGTTACGGCTACGAGCAGTACTTC | CSAREPGYGYEQYF
TRBJ1-1 | - | TRBV7-9 | - | TGTGCCAGCAGCTTAGAGGGGAAGGGGGGAGCTTTCTTT | CASSLEGKGGAFF
TRBJ2-7 | - | TRBV3-1 | - | TGTGCCAGCAGCCGGGACCTAACAACCTACGAGCAGTACTTC | CASSRDLTTYEQYF
TRBJ2-1 | - | TRBV10-3 | - | TGTGCCATCTGGGACGCCGACAGGCCGTTGTTCTTC | CAIWDADRPLFF